These T cell receptor beta chains were read from a single sample in a study of cytomegalovirus exposure and HLA in healthy donors. The method was immunoSEQ multiplex PCR; TCRdb's version includes in-frame clones alone and lacks a portion of them. Here the sample table reports tens of thousands of clones. Sequences were obtained from PBMCs. The receptors here all came from a woman between 45 and 65 years old in good health and CMV-seropositive. Both conserved end residues are part of each CDR3. The D gene is left open where the match is weak.

j_gene	d_gene	v_gene	CDR3aa	CDR3nt
TRBJ2-3	TRBD1	TRBV5-1	CASSLPGTGLADTQYF	TGCGCCAGCAGCTTACCCGGGACAGGGTTGGCAGATACGCAGTATTTT
TRBJ1-2	TRBD1	TRBV9	CASSVGDRPSYGYTF	TGTGCCAGCAGCGTAGGGGACAGGCCATCCTATGGCTACACCTTC
TRBJ2-7	TRBD1	TRBV2	CASSRRGQGVGYEQYF	TGTGCCAGCAGCCGTCGGGGACAGGGCGTTGGGTACGAGCAGTACTTC
TRBJ2-1	-	TRBV4-2	CASSQDLTAGQFF	TGTGCCAGCAGCCAAGATCTTACCGCGGGGCAGTTCTTC
TRBJ1-5	TRBD1	TRBV19	CASSFGTGGAGNQPQHF	TGTGCCAGTAGTTTTGGGACAGGGGGCGCGGGCAATCAGCCCCAGCATTTT
TRBJ2-7	-	TRBV18	CASSPRQGSSYEQYF	TGTGCCAGCTCACCACGGCAGGGAAGCTCCTACGAGCAGTACTTC
TRBJ1-6	TRBD1	TRBV19	CASMTTGANSPLHF	TGTGCCAGTATGACGACAGGGGCAAATTCACCCCTCCACTTT
TRBJ2-7	TRBD1	TRBV27	CASRRGQGYEQYF	TGTGCCAGCAGACGTGGACAGGGCTACGAGCAGTACTTC
TRBJ1-4	-	TRBV5-5	CASSLVRAGNEKLFF	TGTGCCAGCAGCTTGGTGAGGGCCGGTAATGAAAAACTGTTTTTT
TRBJ2-2	-	TRBV6-5	CASSFRRNTGELFF	TGTGCCAGCAGCTTTAGGAGGAACACCGGGGAGCTGTTTTTT
TRBJ2-3	TRBD2	TRBV29-1	CSVEDTGTSWDTQYF	TGCAGCGTTGAAGATACCGGGACTAGCTGGGATACGCAGTATTTT
TRBJ2-2	-	TRBV19	CASSGLGLANTGELFF	TGTGCCAGTAGTGGGCTTGGGCTCGCGAACACCGGGGAGCTGTTTTTT
TRBJ1-1	-	TRBV7-2	CASSQTGNTEAFF	TGTGCCAGCAGCCAGACAGGGAACACTGAAGCTTTCTTT
TRBJ1-4	TRBD1	TRBV28	CASSNIQGRIEKLFF	TGTGCCAGCAGCAACATACAGGGGAGGATTGAAAAACTGTTTTTT
TRBJ2-7	-	TRBV5-1	CASSDITGHLNPYEQYF	TGCGCCAGCAGCGATATCACGGGACACCTAAACCCCTACGAGCAGTACTTC
TRBJ1-5	-	TRBV6-4	CASSAGVSQPQHF	TGTGCCAGCAGTGCCGGGGTATCCCAGCCCCAGCATTTT
TRBJ2-2	-	TRBV29-1	CSGSGSRRYSGELFF	TGCAGCGGCAGTGGGAGCAGGAGATACTCCGGGGAGCTGTTTTTT
TRBJ2-7	-	TRBV19	CASSMKGGRQGEQYF	TGTGCCAGTAGTATGAAAGGGGGAAGGCAGGGCGAGCAGTACTTC
TRBJ2-3	-	TRBV27	CASSLEIGTDTQYF	TGTGCCAGCAGTTTGGAGATTGGCACAGATACGCAGTATTTT
TRBJ1-2	TRBD1	TRBV5-6	CASSTDRGPSYGYTF	TGTGCCAGCAGCACGGACAGGGGTCCCTCCTATGGCTACACCTTC
TRBJ2-3	-	TRBV25-1	CASSELYDSKGTDTQYF	TGTGCCAGCAGTGAATTATATGACAGTAAAGGCACAGATACGCAGTATTTT
TRBJ2-2	-	TRBV6-5	CASSYSGRATGELFF	TGTGCCAGCAGTTACTCAGGGCGGGCCACCGGGGAGCTGTTTTTT
TRBJ1-1	TRBD1	TRBV5-5	CASTARTGGGTEAFF	TGTGCCAGCACCGCCCGAACAGGGGGGGGCACTGAAGCTTTCTTT
TRBJ2-1	-	TRBV19	CASKAGSSYNEQFF	TGTGCCAGTAAGGCCGGGAGCTCCTACAATGAGCAGTTCTTC
TRBJ2-1	TRBD2	TRBV15	CATSGGTSGHNEQFF	TGTGCCACCAGCGGCGGGACTAGCGGCCACAATGAGCAGTTCTTC
TRBJ2-2	-	TRBV19	CASSEQGIFGELFF	TGTGCCAGTAGTGAGCAGGGAATTTTCGGGGAGCTGTTTTTT
TRBJ2-2	TRBD2	TRBV27	CASSTLRLRLAGGPAGTGELFF	TGTGCCAGCAGTACCCTACGCCTTAGGCTAGCGGGGGGCCCTGCGGGCACCGGGGAGCTGTTTTTT
TRBJ2-5	-	TRBV6-4	CASSDGARGGQETQYF	TGTGCCAGCAGTGACGGGGCCCGAGGGGGCCAAGAGACCCAGTACTTC
TRBJ2-7	TRBD2	TRBV5-1	CASSLAGDAKEQYF	TGCGCCAGCAGCCTAGCGGGAGACGCAAAAGAGCAGTACTTC
TRBJ1-2	-	TRBV2	CASSDLNQYYGYTF	TGTGCCAGCAGTGACCTGAACCAGTACTATGGCTACACCTTC
TRBJ1-5	-	TRBV6-6	CASLREELGGQPQHF	TGTGCCAGCCTCCGGGAGGAACTCGGGGGGCAGCCCCAGCATTTT
TRBJ2-6	-	TRBV7-3	CASSPGWGANVLTF	TGTGCCAGCAGCCCAGGATGGGGGGCCAACGTCCTGACTTTC
TRBJ1-3	-	TRBV19	CASKTTGQGNTIYF	TGTGCCAGTAAAACTACAGGGCAAGGAAACACCATATATTTT
TRBJ1-1	TRBD1	TRBV15	CATDRGTNTEAFF	TGTGCCACCGACAGGGGAACGAACACTGAAGCTTTCTTT
TRBJ1-1	-	TRBV18	CASSPLEGVGTEAFF	TGTGCCAGCTCACCACTGGAGGGAGTCGGCACTGAAGCTTTCTTT